This T cell receptor beta chain was retrieved from a study of T-cell memory formation after mild COVID-19. Study background: Largely, TCR clusters stayed within a single donor.

V was clipped by 6 bases and J by 7 bases, with 17 bases between them. The CDR3 length is 14 residues. CDR1 is SGHRS and CDR2 is YFSETQ in the germline V gene. One entry per CDR3 protein results from TCRdb running MiXCR on the 5' RACE reads. The sample carries about 410,000 distinct CDR3 sequences, about a quarter recorded once. The TCR was taken from an adult woman who had mild COVID-19 (a few samples of this study predate the infection). Cell type and time point are not known. Input material: PBMCs or a T cell subset sorted from them (not recorded which). This chain uses TRBV5-1 with TRBJ2-1, with a weak D call TRBD2 (6 bases). Here the CDR3 reads CASTDGAGPNEQFF. The CDR3 DNA reads TGCGCCAGCACCGACGGGGCGGGGCCGAATGAGCAGTTCTTC. Supplemented by reference TRBV5-1 and TRBJ2-1, the full variable domain reads KAGVTQTPRYLIKTRGQQVTLSCSPISGHRSVSWYQQTPGQGLQFLFEYFSETQRNKGNFPGRFSGRQFSNSRSEMNVSTLELGDSALYLCASTDGAGPNEQFFGPGTRLTVL.